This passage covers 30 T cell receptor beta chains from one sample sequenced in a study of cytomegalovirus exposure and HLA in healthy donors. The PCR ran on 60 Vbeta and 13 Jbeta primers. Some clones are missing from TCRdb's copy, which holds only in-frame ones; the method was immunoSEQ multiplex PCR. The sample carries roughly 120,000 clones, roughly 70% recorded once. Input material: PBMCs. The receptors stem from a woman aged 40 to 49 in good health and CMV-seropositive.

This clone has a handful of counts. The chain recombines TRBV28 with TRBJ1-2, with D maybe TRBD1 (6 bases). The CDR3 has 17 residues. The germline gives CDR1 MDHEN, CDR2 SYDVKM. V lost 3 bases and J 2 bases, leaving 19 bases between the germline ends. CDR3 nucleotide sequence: TGTGCCAGCAGTTTGGCCCAGGGGAAGGGCCCGAACTATGGCTACACCTTC. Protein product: CASSLAQGKGPNYGYTF.

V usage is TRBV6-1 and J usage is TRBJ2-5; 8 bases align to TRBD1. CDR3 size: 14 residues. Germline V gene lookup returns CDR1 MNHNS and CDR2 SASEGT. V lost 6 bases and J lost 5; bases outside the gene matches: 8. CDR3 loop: CASRDRARTETQYF. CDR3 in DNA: TGTGCCAGCAGGGACAGGGCAAGGACGGAGACCCAGTACTTC.

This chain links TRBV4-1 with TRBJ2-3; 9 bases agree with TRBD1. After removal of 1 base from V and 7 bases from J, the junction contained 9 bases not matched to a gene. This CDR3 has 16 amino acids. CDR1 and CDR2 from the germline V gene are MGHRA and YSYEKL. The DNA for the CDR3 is TGCGCCAGCAGCCAAGGATCCGGGACAGGGCAATATACGCAGTATTTT. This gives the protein CASSQGSGTGQYTQYF.

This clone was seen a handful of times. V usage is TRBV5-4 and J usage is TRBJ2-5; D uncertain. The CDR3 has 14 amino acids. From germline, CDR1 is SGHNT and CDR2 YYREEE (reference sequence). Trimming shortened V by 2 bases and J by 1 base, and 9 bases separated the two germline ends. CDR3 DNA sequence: TGTGCCAGCAGCTTATATTATCTCCAAGAGACCCAGTACTTC. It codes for CASSLYYLQETQYF. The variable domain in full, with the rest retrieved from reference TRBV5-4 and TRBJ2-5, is ETGVTQSPTHLIKTRGQQVTLRCSSQSGHNTVSWYQQALGQGPQFIFQYYREEENGRGNFPPRFSGLQFPNYSSELNVNALELDDSALYLCASSLYYLQETQYFGPGTRLLVL.

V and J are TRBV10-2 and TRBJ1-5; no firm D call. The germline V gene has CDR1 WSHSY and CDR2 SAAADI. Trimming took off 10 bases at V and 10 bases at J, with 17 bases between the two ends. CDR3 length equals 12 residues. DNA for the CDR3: TGCGCCACCTCTAGCGGGATCTCCCCCCAGCATTTT. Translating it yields CATSSGISPQHF.

Here the CDR3 reads CASSLAVTDTQYF. The CDR3 DNA sequence: TGTGCCAGCAGCTTAGCCGTTACAGATACGCAGTATTTT. The rearrangement links TRBV7-2 to TRBJ2-3; no clear D. The CDR3 covers 13 residues. V shed 0 bases and J shed 3 bases, with 4 bases lying between them. The germline V gene encodes CDR1 SGHTA and CDR2 FQGNSA.

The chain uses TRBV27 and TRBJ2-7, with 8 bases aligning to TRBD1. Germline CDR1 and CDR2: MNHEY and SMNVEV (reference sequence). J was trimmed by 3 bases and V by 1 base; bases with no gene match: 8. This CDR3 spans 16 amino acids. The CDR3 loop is CASSLLTGGRNYEQYF. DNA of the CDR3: TGTGCCAGCAGTTTATTAACAGGGGGTCGGAACTACGAGCAGTACTTC.

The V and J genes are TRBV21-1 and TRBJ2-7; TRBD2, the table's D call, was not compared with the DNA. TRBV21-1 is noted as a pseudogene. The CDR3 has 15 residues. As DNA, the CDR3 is TGTGCCAGCAGCCGCGTTAGCGGGGGGGAATACGAGCAGTACTTC. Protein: CASSRVSGGEYEQYF.

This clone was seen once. This CDR3 reads CASSAHRGQETQYF. CDR3 coding DNA: TGTGCCAGCAGCGCTCACAGGGGCCAAGAGACCCAGTACTTC. This chain joins TRBV9 and TRBJ2-5, with TRBD1 identical over 7 bases. Germline trimming cut 3 bases from V and 1 base from J; bases unmatched to any gene: 3. The CDR3 contains 14 residues. Germline V gene lookup returns CDR1 SGDLS and CDR2 YYNGEE.

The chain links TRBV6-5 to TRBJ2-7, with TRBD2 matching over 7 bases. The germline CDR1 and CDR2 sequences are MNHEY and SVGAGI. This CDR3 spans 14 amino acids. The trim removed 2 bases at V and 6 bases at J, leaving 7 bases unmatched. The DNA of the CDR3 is TGTGCCAGCAGTTACGGGGGGAGGGTGACCGAGCAGTACTTC. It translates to CASSYGGRVTEQYF.

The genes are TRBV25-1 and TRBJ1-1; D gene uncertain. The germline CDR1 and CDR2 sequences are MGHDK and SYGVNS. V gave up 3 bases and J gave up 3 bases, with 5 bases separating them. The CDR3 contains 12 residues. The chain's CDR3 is CASSERYTEAFF. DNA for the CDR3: TGTGCCAGCAGTGAGAGGTACACTGAAGCTTTCTTT.

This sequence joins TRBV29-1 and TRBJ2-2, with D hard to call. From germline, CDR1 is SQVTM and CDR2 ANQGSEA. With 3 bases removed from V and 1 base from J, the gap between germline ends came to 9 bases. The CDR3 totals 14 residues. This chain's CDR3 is CSVEGTQNTGELFF. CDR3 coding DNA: TGCAGCGTTGAGGGCACGCAGAACACCGGGGAGCTGTTTTTT.

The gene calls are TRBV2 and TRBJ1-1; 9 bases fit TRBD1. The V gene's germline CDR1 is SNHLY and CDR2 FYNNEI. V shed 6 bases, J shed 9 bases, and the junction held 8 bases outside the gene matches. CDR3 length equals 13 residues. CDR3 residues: CASRLGQGRQAFF. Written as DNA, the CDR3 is TGTGCCAGCAGACTCGGACAGGGGCGGCAAGCTTTCTTT. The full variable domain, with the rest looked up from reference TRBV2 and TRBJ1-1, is EPEVTQTPSHQVTQMGQEVILRCVPISNHLYFYWYRQILGQKVEFLVSFYNNEISEKSEIFDDQFSVERPDGSNFTLKIRSTKLEDSAMYFCASRLGQGRQAFFGQGTRLTVV.

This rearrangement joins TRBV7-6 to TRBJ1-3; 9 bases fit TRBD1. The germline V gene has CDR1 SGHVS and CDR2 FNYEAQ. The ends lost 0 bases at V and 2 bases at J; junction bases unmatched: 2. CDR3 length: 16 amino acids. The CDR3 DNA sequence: TGTGCCAGCAGCTTAGCACGGGACAGGGCTGGAAACACCATATATTTT. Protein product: CASSLARDRAGNTIYF.

CDR3 DNA sequence: TGTGCCAGCGAGGGTAATCAGCCCCAGCATTTT. Its translation: CASEGNQPQHF. V gene TRBV6-1 combines with J gene TRBJ1-5; D is undetermined. There are 11 residues in the CDR3. Germline CDR1 MNHNS, CDR2 SASEGT. Trimming removed 8 bases at V and 4 bases at J, with 6 bases between.

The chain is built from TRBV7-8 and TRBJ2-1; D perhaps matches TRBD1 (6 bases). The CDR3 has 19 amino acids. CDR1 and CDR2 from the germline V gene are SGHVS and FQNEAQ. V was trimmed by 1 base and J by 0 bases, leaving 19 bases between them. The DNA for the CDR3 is TGTGCCAGCAGCTTAGTAGGGGGTAGACCCTTGAGCTCCTACAATGAGCAGTTCTTC. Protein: CASSLVGGRPLSSYNEQFF. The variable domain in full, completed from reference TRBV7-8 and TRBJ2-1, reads GAGVSQSPRYKVAKRGQDVALRCDPISGHVSLFWYQQALGQGPEFLTYFQNEAQLDKSGLPSDRFFAERPEGSVSTLKIQRTQQEDSAVYLCASSLVGGRPLSSYNEQFFGPGTRLTVL.

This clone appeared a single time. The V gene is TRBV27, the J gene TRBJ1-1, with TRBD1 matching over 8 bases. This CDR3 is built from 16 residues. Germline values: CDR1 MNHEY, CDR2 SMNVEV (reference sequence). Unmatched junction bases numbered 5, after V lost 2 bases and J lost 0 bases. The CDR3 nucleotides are TGTGCCAGCAGTTTAAAGACAGGGGCAATGAACACTGAAGCTTTCTTT. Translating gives CASSLKTGAMNTEAFF.

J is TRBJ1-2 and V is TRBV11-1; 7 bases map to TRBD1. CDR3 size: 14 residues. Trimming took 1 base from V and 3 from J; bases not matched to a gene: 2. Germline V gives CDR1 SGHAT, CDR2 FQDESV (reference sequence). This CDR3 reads CASSLDTGDYGYTF. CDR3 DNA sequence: TGTGCCAGCAGCTTAGATACAGGGGACTATGGCTACACCTTC.

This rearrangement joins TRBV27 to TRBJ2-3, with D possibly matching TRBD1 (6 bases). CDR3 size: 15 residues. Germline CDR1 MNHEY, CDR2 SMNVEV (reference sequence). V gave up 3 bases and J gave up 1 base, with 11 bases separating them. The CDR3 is CASSLWSGGTDTQYF. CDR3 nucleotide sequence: TGTGCCAGCAGTTTGTGGTCAGGGGGCACAGATACGCAGTATTTT.

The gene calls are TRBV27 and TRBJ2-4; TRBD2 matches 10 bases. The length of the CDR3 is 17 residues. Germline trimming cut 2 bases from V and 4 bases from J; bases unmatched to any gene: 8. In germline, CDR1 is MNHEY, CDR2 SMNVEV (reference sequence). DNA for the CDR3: TGTGCCAGCAGTTTAAGGGGGCTAGCGGGAGTAAAAAACATTCAGTACTTC. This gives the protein CASSLRGLAGVKNIQYF.

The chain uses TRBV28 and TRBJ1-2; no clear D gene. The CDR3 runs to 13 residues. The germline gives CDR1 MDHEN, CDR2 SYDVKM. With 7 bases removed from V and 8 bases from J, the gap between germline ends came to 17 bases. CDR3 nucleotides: TGTGCCAGCACCCCTTCGCCCCAGTCAGGCTACACCTTC. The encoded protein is CASTPSPQSGYTF.

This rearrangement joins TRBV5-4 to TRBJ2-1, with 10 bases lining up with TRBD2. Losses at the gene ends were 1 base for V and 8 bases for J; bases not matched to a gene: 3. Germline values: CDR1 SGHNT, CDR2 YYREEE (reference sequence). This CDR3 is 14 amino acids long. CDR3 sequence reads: CASSLSGGAHEQFF. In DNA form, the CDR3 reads TGTGCCAGCAGCTTGAGCGGGGGGGCCCATGAGCAGTTCTTC.

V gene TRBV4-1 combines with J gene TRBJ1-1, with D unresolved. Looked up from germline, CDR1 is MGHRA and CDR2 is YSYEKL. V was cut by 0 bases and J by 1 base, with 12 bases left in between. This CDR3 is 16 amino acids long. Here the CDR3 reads CASSQDAGSSNTEAFF. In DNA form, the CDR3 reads TGCGCCAGCAGCCAAGATGCGGGCAGCTCGAACACTGAAGCTTTCTTT.

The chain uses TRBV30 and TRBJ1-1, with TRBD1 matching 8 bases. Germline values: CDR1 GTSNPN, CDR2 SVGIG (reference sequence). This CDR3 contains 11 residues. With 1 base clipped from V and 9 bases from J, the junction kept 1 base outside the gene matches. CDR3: CAWSGTGKAFF. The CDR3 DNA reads TGTGCCTGGAGTGGGACAGGGAAAGCTTTCTTT.

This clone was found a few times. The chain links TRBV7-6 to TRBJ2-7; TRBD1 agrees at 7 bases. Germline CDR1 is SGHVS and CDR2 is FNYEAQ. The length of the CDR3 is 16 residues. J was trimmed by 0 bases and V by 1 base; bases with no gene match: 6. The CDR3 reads CASSLGDSLSSYEQYF. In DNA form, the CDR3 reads TGTGCCAGCAGCTTAGGGGACAGCCTATCCTCCTACGAGCAGTACTTC.

CDR3 DNA: TGTGCCAGCAGTTACTCTTTGGGCTCCGGAAACACCATATATTTT. This translates into CASSYSLGSGNTIYF. The V call is TRBV6-5, the J call TRBJ1-3; D remains ambiguous. Per the germline V gene, CDR1 is MNHEY and CDR2 is SVGAGI. V lost 0 bases to trimming and J lost 4 bases, with 10 bases between them. The length of the CDR3 is 15 residues.

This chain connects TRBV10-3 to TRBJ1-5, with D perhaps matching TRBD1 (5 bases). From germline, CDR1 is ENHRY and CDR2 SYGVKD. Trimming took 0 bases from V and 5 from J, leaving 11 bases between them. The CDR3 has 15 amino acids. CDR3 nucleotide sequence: TGTGCCATCAGTGAGTCGGCTACAGGTGATCAGCCCCAGCATTTT. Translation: CAISESATGDQPQHF.

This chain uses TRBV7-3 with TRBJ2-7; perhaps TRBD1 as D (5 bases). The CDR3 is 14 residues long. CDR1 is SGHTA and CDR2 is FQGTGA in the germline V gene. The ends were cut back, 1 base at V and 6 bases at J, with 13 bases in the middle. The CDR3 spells CASSLNGAMSEQYF. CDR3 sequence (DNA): TGTGCCAGCAGCTTAAATGGGGCTATGAGCGAGCAGTACTTC.

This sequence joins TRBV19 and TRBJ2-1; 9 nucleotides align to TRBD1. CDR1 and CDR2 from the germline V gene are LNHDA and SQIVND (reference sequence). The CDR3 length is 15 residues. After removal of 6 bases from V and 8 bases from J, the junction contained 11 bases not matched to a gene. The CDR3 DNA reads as TGTGCCAGTAGGAGACCGGGACAGGGAGGTCATGAGCAGTTCTTC. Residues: CASRRPGQGGHEQFF.

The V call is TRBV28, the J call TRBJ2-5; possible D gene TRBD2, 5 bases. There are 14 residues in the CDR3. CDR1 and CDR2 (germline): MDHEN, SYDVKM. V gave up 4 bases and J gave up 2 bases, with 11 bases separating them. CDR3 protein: CASSSPERQETQYF. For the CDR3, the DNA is TGTGCCAGCAGTTCCCCAGAGCGGCAAGAGACCCAGTACTTC.